This entry lists 4 T cell receptor beta chains sequenced from one sample in a study of blood T cell repertoires in COVID-19. Clones were sequenced by immunoSEQ multiplex PCR, and TCRdb holds only the in-frame ones, with some missing. The sample holds approximately 220,000 clones; roughly nine tenths are singletons and the top ten take 0.65% to 0.85%. The specimen was peripheral blood. These receptors came from a man aged 40-55 years with acute or convalescent COVID-19.

The chain is built from TRBV7-8 and TRBJ1-1; D ambiguous. V lost 2 bases and J lost 2, with 12 bases in between. The germline V gene encodes CDR1 SGHVS and CDR2 FQNEAQ. The CDR3 consists of 15 residues. In DNA form, the CDR3 reads TGTGCCAGCAGCTTAAGGGTGGGGAGAAACACTGAAGCTTTCTTT. Its translation is CASSLRVGRNTEAFF. The complete variable domain, with remaining parts taken from reference TRBV7-8 and TRBJ1-1, reads GAGVSQSPRYKVAKRGQDVALRCDPISGHVSLFWYQQALGQGPEFLTYFQNEAQLDKSGLPSDRFFAERPEGSVSTLKIQRTQQEDSAVYLCASSLRVGRNTEAFFGQGTRLTVV.

V usage is TRBV24-1 and J usage is TRBJ2-2; the D is unclear. With 1 base removed from V and 6 bases from J, the gap between germline ends came to 5 bases. The CDR3 loop spans 13 amino acids. Germline-derived CDR1 and CDR2 are KGHDR and SFDVKD. CDR3 region: CATSDFVAGELFF. CDR3 coding DNA: TGTGCCACCAGTGATTTTGTCGCCGGGGAGCTGTTTTTT.

The chain is built from TRBV30 and TRBJ1-5; D might be TRBD1 (5 bases). Germline loops: CDR1 GTSNPN, CDR2 SVGIG (reference sequence). V was trimmed by 2 bases and J by 9 bases, leaving 14 bases between them. The CDR3 is 13 residues long. CDR3: CAWSRREIGPQHF. In nucleotides, the CDR3 is TGTGCCTGGAGTCGCAGGGAAATTGGGCCCCAGCATTTT.

This sequence joins TRBV3-1 (or the pseudogene TRBV3-2) and TRBJ1-1, with 8 bases identical to TRBD1. The CDR3 contains 14 residues. Germline assignment: CDR1 LGHDT and CDR2 YNNKEL (reference sequence). With 3 bases clipped from V and 4 bases from J, the junction kept 4 bases outside the gene matches. The CDR3 here is CASSQATGGTEAFF. CDR3 DNA: TGTGCCAGCAGCCAGGCCACAGGGGGCACTGAAGCTTTCTTT.